The next 8 T cell receptor beta chains were all read from a single sample in a study of monozygotic twins with inflammatory bowel disease. For each CDR3 protein, TCRdb gives one entry from its re-call of the 5' RACE reads, without DNA. The sample spans about 330,000 distinct CDR3 sequences; the ten largest clones claim approximately 2%. The sample was blood. These receptors all stem from a human donor with ulcerative colitis or Crohn's disease, or a healthy co-twin of an affected twin (not recorded which).

The genes are TRBV7-2 and TRBJ1-2; TCRdb returns TRBD1, unconfirmable since there is no DNA. Germline-derived CDR1 and CDR2 are SGHTA and FQGNSA. This CDR3 region has 14 residues. CDR3 residues: CASSWLWGANGYTF. Drawing the rest from reference TRBV7-2 and TRBJ1-2, the complete variable domain is GAGVSQSPSNKVTEKGKDVELRCDPISGHTALYWYRQSLGQGLEFLIYFQGNSAPDKSGLPSDRFSAERTGGSVSTLTIQRTQQEDSAVYLCASSWLWGANGYTFGSGTRLTVV.

The rearrangement uses TRBV15 and TRBJ2-7; TCRdb's D gene call, TRBD1, goes unchecked for lack of DNA. CDR1 and CDR2 from the germline V gene are LNHNV and YYDKDF (reference sequence). This CDR3 region has 13 residues. This CDR3 is CATSRDSHRGQYF.

The chain has TRBV5-1 and TRBJ2-1; as DNA is missing, the TRBD2 call by TCRdb cannot be tested. Per germline, CDR1 SGHRS and CDR2 YFSETQ. This CDR3 region has 17 residues. CDR3 region: CASSWVERGGPYNEQFF.

V usage is TRBV4-1 and J usage is TRBJ2-1; TCRdb designates TRBD2, a call that cannot be tested without DNA. The CDR3 has 18 amino acids. Germline V gene sequence: CDR1 MGHRA, CDR2 YSYEKL. The CDR3 sequence: CASSQVTSGTSGIYEQFF.

This chain connects TRBV20-1 to TRBJ1-2. The CDR3 sequence is 12 residues long. Germline values: CDR1 DFQATT, CDR2 SNEGSKA (reference sequence). CDR3 amino acids: CSARTVNYGYTF.

This chain's CDR3 is CASLLGTGELFF. J is TRBJ2-2 and V is TRBV5-6. Germline assignment: CDR1 SGHDT and CDR2 YYEEEE. This CDR3 contains 12 residues.

The V call is TRBV5-5, the J call TRBJ2-7; the TCRdb D gene call, TRBD1, has no DNA to confirm it. The CDR3 runs to 17 residues. CDR1 SGHKS and CDR2 YYEKEE come from the germline V gene (reference sequence). The CDR3 reads CDSSLIGEGTGLREQYF.

The CDR3 reads CAISDKLDTQYF. The chain links TRBV10-3 to TRBJ2-3. Per germline, CDR1 ENHRY and CDR2 SYGVKD. The CDR3 extends over 12 amino acids.